The rows below give T cell receptor beta chains drawn from one sample of a study of blood T cells in healthy people across ages. TCRdb re-called the 5' RACE reads with MiXCR, one entry per CDR3 protein. The data contain more than 450,000 distinct CDR3 sequences, about 25% of them singletons. These data were also filed under a second study, of T cells of mothers and their children.

What was sequenced was blood. All receptors come from a boy younger than 10 in good health. Both conserved end residues are trimmed from each CDR3.

v_call	j_call	cdr3_length	cdr3_aa
TRBV6-5	TRBJ2-7	13	ASSYTGTRTYEQY
TRBV12-3/TRBV12-4	TRBJ2-5	15	SGTSGRWGSGQETQY
TRBV6-5	TRBJ1-6	16	ASSYSASQTGGGSPLH
TRBV10-3	TRBJ2-3	12	AISRRERTDTQY
TRBV20-1	TRBJ2-7	16	SARPKGYGDRYDREQY
TRBV12-3/TRBV12-4	TRBJ2-7	14	ASSLSIGGVSHEQY
TRBV13	TRBJ1-1	10	ASSLEGTEAF
TRBV20-1	TRBJ2-5	10	SASGAEETQY
TRBV5-1	TRBJ2-3	14	ASSLGRQVNTDTQY
TRBV27	TRBJ2-3	13	ASSLLAGGADTQY
TRBV25-1	TRBJ2-2	13	ASSASTRGHGELF
TRBV3-1	TRBJ1-2	12	ASSQSSGTYGYT
TRBV5-1	TRBJ2-1	18	ASSPVSGHRLAPPYNEQF
TRBV4-2	TRBJ2-3	12	ASSQAEGADTQY
TRBV12-3/TRBV12-4	TRBJ2-2	11	ASRRGNPGELF
TRBV12-3/TRBV12-4	TRBJ2-2	12	ASRSTENTGELF
TRBV3-1	TRBJ1-3	14	ASSQAGPTEGNTVY
TRBV7-2	TRBJ2-5	15	ASSFGIRPLEGETQY
TRBV29-1	TRBJ2-1	11	SVPGLAVNEQF
TRBV12-3/TRBV12-4	TRBJ1-6	12	ASSLYSGSSPLH
TRBV7-9	TRBJ2-3	13	ASDGGGLATDTQY
TRBV10-3	TRBJ1-4	10	AISKTGEKLF
TRBV5-1	TRBJ2-3	14	ASSSTATSSTDTQY
TRBV3-1	TRBJ2-7	13	ASSQTHGGAYEQY
TRBV10-1	TRBJ1-1	12	ASSVWQAGTEAF
TRBV11-3	TRBJ2-7	10	ASSLGHNEQY
TRBV12-3/TRBV12-4	TRBJ1-6	12	ASSFGEGNSPLH
TRBV7-8	TRBJ1-5	14	ASSLYGGMENQPQH
TRBV13	TRBJ1-1	13	ASSLGRWTGVEAF
TRBV24-1	TRBJ2-1	9	ATSQREEQF
TRBV3-1	TRBJ1-1	12	ASSQGNRGTEAF
TRBV6-5	TRBJ1-2	14	ASSYSKIRDINGYT
TRBV7-9	TRBJ1-2	14	ASSFGTGVFGYGYT
TRBV29-1	TRBJ2-7	14	SVEDLEGGRASEQY
TRBV5-1	TRBJ2-1	14	ASSLVNGGAHNEQF
TRBV4-1	TRBJ1-1	13	ASSQGPTRNTEAF
TRBV5-5	TRBJ1-6	12	ASSVSGWDSPLH
TRBV27	TRBJ1-2	11	ASSLGGESGYT
TRBV5-5	TRBJ1-5	12	ASSLTGDGQPQH
TRBV3-1	TRBJ2-7	12	ASSQTDGTYEQY
TRBV7-4	TRBJ2-7	13	ASSFTRVPTYEQY
TRBV10-3	TRBJ2-7	13	AISEGSGRRYEQY
TRBV28	TRBJ1-5	12	ASRSSGYSQPQH
TRBV9	TRBJ1-3	13	ASSAGGTSGNTIY
TRBV7-2	TRBJ1-5	16	ASSPGTAGHGGNQPQH
TRBV5-4	TRBJ2-1	15	ASSPGRGGYSYNEQF
TRBV6-2/TRBV6-3	TRBJ2-2	11	ASSPRGTGELV
TRBV4-1	TRBJ2-5	18	ASSRLSGGPGQGILETQY
TRBV6-2/TRBV6-3	TRBJ2-7	10	ASSYSKAEQY
TRBV6-1	TRBJ2-1	13	ASSPASGECNEQF
TRBV7-6	TRBJ1-3	17	ASSLAKGQGATYGNTIY
TRBV11-2	TRBJ2-1	12	ASSPGVSYNEQF
TRBV5-1	TRBJ2-7	13	ASSFVGGPYDEQY
TRBV7-9	TRBJ1-1	13	ASSPPGQLNTEAF
TRBV27	TRBJ2-2	14	ASSPRQGGNTGELF
TRBV29-1	TRBJ2-7	11	SVTGTGTYEQY
TRBV5-1	TRBJ1-4	12	ASSLGGASEKLF